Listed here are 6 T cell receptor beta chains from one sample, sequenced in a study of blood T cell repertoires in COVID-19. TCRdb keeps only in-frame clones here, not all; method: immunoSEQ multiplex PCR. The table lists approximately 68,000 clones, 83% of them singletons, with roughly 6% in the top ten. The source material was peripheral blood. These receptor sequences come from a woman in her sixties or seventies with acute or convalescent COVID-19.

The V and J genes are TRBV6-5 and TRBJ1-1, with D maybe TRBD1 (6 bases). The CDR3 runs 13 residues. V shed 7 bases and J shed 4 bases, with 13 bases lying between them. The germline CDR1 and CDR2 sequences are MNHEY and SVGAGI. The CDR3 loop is CASKIQGSTEAFF. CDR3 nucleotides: TGTGCCAGCAAGATACAGGGCTCCACTGAAGCTTTCTTT.

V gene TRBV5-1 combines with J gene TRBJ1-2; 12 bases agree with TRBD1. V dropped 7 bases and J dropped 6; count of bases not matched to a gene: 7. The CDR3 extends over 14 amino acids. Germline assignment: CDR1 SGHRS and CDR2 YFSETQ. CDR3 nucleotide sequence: TGCGCCAGCTCAATGGGACAGGGGGCAAATGGCTACACCTTC. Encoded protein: CASSMGQGANGYTF.

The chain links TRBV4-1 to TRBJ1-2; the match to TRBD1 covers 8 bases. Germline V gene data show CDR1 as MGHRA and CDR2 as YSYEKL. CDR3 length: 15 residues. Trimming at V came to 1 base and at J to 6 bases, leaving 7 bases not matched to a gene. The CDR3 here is CASSQGQGAVDGYTF. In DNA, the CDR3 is TGCGCCAGCAGCCAAGGCCAGGGGGCTGTAGATGGCTACACCTTC.

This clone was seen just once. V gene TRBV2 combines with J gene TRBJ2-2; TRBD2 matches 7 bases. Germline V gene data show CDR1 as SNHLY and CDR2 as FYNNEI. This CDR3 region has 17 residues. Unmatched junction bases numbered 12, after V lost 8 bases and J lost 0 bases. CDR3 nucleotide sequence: TGTGCCAGCTTCAGCGGGGTCCCCTCGACGAACACCGGGGAGCTGTTTTTT. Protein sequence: CASFSGVPSTNTGELFF. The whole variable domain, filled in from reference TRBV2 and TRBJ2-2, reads EPEVTQTPSHQVTQMGQEVILRCVPISNHLYFYWYRQILGQKVEFLVSFYNNEISEKSEIFDDQFSVERPDGSNFTLKIRSTKLEDSAMYFCASFSGVPSTNTGELFFGEGSRLTVL.

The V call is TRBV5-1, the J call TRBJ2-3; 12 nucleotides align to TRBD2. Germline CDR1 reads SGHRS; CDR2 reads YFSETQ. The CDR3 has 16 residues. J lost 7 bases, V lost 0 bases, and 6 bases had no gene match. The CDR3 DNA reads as TGCGCCAGCAGCTTGGGAGCGACTAGCGGGGGAAATACGCAGTATTTT. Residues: CASSLGATSGGNTQYF.

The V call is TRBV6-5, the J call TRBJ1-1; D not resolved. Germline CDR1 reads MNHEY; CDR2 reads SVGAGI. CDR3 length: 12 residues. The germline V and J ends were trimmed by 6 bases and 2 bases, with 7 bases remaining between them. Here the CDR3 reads CASRAHNTEAFF. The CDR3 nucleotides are TGTGCCAGCAGAGCTCATAACACTGAAGCTTTCTTT.